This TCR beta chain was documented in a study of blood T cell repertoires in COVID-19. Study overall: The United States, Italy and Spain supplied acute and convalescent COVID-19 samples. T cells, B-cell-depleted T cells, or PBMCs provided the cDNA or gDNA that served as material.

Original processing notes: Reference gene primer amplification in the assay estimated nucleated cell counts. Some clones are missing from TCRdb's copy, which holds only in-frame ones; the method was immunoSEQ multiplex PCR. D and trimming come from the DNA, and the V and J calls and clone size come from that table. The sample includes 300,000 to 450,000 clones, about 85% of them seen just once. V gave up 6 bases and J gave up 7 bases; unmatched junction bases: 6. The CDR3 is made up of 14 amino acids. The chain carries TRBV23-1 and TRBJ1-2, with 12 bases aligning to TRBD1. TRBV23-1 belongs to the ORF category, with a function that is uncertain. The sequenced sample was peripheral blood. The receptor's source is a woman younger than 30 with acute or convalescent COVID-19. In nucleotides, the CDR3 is TGCGCCAGCAGCCAGGGACAGGGGGCCTCTGGCTACACCTTC. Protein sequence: CASSQGQGASGYTF.